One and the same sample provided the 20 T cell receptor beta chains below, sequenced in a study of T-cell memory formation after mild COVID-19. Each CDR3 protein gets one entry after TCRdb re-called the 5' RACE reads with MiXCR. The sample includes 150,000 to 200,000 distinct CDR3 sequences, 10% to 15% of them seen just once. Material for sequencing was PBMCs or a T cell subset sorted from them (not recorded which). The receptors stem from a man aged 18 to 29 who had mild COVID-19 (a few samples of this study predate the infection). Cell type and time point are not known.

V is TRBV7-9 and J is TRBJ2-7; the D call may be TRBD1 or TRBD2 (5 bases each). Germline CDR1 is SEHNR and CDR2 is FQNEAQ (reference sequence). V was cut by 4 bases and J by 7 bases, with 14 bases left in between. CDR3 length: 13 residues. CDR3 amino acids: CASSSGRFPEQYV. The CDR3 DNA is TGTGCCAGCAGCTCGGGACGGTTTCCTGAGCAGTACGTC.

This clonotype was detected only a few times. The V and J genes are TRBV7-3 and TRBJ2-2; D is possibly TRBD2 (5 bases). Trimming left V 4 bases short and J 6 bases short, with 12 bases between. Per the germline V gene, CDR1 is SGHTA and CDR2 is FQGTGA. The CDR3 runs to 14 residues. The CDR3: CASSSPPGSGELFF. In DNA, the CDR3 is TGTGCCAGCAGCTCGCCCCCGGGGTCCGGGGAGCTGTTTTTT.

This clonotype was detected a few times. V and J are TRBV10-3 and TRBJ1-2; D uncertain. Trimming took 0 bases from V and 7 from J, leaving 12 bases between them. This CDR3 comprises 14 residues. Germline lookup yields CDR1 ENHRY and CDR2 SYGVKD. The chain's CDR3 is CAISESVGSGGYTF. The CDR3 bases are TGTGCCATCAGTGAGTCAGTCGGGAGTGGTGGCTACACCTTC.

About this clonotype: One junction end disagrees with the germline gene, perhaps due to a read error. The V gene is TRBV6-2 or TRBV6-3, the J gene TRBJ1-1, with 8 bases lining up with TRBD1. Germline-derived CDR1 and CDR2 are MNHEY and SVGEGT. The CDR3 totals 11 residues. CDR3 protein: CASSQGPTGVF. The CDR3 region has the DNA TGTGCCAGCAGCCAGGGGCCGACAGGGGTATTT.

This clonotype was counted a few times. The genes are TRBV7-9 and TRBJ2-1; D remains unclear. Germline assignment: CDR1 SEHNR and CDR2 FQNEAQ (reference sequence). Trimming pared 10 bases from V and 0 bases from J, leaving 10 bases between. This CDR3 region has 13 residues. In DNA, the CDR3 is TGTGCCATTCCCCAGAGCTCCTACAATGAGCAGTTCTTC. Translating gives CAIPQSSYNEQFF.

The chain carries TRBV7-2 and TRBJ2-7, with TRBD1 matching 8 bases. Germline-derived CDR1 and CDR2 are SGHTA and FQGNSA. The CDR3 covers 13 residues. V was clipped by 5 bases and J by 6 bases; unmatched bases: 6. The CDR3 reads CASSLRQGIEQYF. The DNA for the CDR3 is TGTGCCAGCAGCCTCAGACAGGGGATCGAGCAGTACTTC.

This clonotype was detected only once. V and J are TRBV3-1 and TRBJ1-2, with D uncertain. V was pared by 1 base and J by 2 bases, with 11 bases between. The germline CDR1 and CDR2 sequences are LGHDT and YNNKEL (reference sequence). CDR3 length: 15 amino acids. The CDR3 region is CASSQGMTVNYGYTF. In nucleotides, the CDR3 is TGTGCCAGCAGCCAAGGGATGACGGTGAACTATGGCTACACCTTC.

The CDR3, as DNA: TGTGCCAGCAGCTTAGAAGCAGGGCGATTTGGAAACACCATATATTTT. Protein: CASSLEAGRFGNTIYF. The gene calls are TRBV7-6 and TRBJ1-3; a weak D match, TRBD1 (5 bases). V was shortened by 1 base and J by 3 bases, with 13 bases between the two germline ends. CDR1 is SGHVS and CDR2 is FNYEAQ in the germline V gene. CDR3 size: 16 residues.

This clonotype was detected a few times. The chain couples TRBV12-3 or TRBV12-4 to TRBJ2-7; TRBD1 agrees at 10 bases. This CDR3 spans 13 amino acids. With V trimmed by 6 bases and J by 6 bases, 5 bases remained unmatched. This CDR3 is CASSKRTGGEQYF. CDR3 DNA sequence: TGTGCCAGCAGCAAGAGGACAGGGGGCGAGCAGTACTTC.

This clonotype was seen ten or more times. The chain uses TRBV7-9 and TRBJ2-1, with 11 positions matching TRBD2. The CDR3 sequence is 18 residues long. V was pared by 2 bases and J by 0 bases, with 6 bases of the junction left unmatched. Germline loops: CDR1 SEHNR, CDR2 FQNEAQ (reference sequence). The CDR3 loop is CASSLQLAGAGSYNEQFF. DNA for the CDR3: TGTGCCAGCAGCTTACAACTAGCGGGGGCCGGCTCCTACAATGAGCAGTTCTTC.

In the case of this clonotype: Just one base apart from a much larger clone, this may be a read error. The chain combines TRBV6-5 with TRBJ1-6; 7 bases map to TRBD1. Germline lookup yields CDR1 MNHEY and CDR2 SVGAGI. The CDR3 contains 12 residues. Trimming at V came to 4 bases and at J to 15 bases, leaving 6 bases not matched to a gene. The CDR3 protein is CASSSQGSNLHF. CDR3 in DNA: TGTGCCAGCAGTTCACAGGGGAGTAACCTCCACTTT.

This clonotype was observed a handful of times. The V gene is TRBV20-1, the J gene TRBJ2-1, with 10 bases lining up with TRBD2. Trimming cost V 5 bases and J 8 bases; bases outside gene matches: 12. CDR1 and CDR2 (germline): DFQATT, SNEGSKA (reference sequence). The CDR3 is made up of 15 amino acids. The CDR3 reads CSASRGAGGPYEQFF. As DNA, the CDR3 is TGCAGTGCTTCCCGAGGAGCGGGGGGGCCCTATGAGCAGTTCTTC.

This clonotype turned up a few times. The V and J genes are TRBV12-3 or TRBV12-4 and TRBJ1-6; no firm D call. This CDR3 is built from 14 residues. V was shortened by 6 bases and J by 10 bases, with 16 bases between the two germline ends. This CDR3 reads CASRLGFRVSPLHF. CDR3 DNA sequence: TGTGCCAGCAGATTGGGTTTCCGAGTCTCACCCCTCCACTTT.

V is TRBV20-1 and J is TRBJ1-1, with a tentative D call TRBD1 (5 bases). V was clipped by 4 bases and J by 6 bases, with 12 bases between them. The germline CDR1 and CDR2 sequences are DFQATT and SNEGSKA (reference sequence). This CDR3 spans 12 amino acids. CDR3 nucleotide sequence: TGCAGTGCTACGGGTGGGGGACCTGAAGCTTTCTTT. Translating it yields CSATGGGPEAFF.

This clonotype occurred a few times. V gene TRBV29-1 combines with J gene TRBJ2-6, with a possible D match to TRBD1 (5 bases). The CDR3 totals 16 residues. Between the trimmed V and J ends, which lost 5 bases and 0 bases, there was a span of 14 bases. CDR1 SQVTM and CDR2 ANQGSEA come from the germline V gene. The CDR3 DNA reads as TGCAGCGTTATAGGGCAGGGAAGCTCTGGGGCCAACGTCCTGACTTTC. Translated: CSVIGQGSSGANVLTF. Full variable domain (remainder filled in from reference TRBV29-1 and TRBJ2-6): SAVISQKPSRDICQRGTSLTIQCQVDSQVTMMFWYRQQPGQSLTLIATANQGSEATYESGFVIDKFPISRPNLTFSTLTVSNMSPEDSSIYLCSVIGQGSSGANVLTFGAGSRLTVL.

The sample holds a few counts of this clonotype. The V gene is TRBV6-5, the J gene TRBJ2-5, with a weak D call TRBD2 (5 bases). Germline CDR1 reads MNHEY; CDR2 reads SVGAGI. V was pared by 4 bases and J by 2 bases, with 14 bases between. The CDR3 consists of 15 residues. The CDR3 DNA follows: TGTGCCAGCAGTTGGATTACTAGAGGGCAAGAGACCCAGTACTTC. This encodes CASSWITRGQETQYF.

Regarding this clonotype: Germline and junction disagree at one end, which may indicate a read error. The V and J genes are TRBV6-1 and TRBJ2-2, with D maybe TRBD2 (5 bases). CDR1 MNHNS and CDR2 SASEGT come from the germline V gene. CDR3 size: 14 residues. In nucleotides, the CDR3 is TGTGCCAGCAGTCCCTCCGCGAACACCGGGGAGCTGATTTTT. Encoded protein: CASSPSANTGELIF.

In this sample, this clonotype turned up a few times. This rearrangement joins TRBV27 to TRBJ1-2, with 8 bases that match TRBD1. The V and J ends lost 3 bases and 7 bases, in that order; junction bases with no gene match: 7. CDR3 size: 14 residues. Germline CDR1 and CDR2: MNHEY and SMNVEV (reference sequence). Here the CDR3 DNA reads TGTGCCAGCAGTTTTTACAGGGGGGGTTTTGGCTACACCTTC. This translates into CASSFYRGGFGYTF.

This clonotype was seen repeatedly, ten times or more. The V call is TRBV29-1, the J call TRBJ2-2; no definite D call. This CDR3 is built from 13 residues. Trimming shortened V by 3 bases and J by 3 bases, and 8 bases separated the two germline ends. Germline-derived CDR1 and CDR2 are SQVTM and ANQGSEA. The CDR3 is CSVDKLDTGELFF. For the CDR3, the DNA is TGCAGCGTTGACAAACTCGACACCGGGGAGCTGTTTTTT.

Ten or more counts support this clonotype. The CDR3 sequence: CASSFGVGTEAFF. The CDR3 DNA sequence: TGTGCCAGCTCATTCGGGGTTGGCACTGAAGCTTTCTTT. This chain connects TRBV18 to TRBJ1-1; D not resolved. CDR3 size: 13 residues. V was clipped by 5 bases and J by 4 bases, with 11 bases between them. Germline CDR1 KGHSH, CDR2 LQKENI.